This T cell receptor beta chain was retrieved from a study of response to subunit inactivated influenza vaccine. In its sample, this clonotype was seen many times. Its antigen is as yet unknown. V shed 4 bases and J shed 0 bases, with 6 bases lying between them. The germline CDR1 and CDR2 sequences are MGHDK and SYGVNS. The CDR3 consists of 13 residues. Study observations and caveats: Researchers suggested that each seasonal influenza vaccination recruits few new T cells.

TCRdb re-derived calls from the RT-PCR reads in MiXCR, one entry per CDR3 protein. Of a few hundred thousand distinct CDR3 sequences in the sample, over 20% were seen once. This specimen was PBMCs from blood, taken approximately 22 months after vaccination. The origin of this receptor is a man aged 45 to 70 who received an inactivated influenza vaccine. This chain joins TRBV25-1 and TRBJ1-2; D call uncertain. The CDR3 nucleotides are TGTGCCAGCAGTGCAGGTTCTAACTATGGCTACACCTTC. Its protein product is CASSAGSNYGYTF.